The 32 T cell receptor beta chains below come from one sample, sequenced in a study of T cell changes during pregnancy in multiple sclerosis. Sequencing used immunoSEQ multiplex PCR; TCRdb keeps in-frame clones, though not all of them. The table lists 50,000 or so clones, about 90% of them singletons, with about 0.28% in the top ten. This specimen was CD4+ T cells from peripheral blood mononuclear cells, taken in the second trimester of pregnancy. Receptors originate from a female donor with multiple sclerosis, enrolled in a pregnancy study.

The gene calls are TRBV7-3 and TRBJ2-1; D gene ambiguous. CDR3 length: 14 amino acids. V gave up 2 bases and J gave up 0 bases, with 5 bases separating them. Germline CDR1 is SGHTA and CDR2 is FQGTGA. DNA of the CDR3: TGTGCCAGCAGCTTAGGCACCTCCTACAATGAGCAGTTCTTC. The encoded protein is CASSLGTSYNEQFF.

The chain combines TRBV19 with TRBJ1-1; perhaps TRBD1 as D (6 bases). V lost 2 bases, J lost 5 bases, and 15 bases lay in between. Germline V CDR1 and CDR2: LNHDA, SQIVND (reference sequence). The CDR3 contains 15 residues. The CDR3 sequence is CASSIREGVVTEAFF. In DNA form, the CDR3 reads TGTGCCAGTAGTATAAGGGAGGGGGTCGTGACTGAAGCTTTCTTT.

The rearrangement links TRBV19 to TRBJ1-5, with D hard to call. This CDR3 has 14 residues. With 3 bases removed from V and 3 bases from J, the gap between germline ends came to 9 bases. CDR1 and CDR2 (germline): LNHDA, SQIVND (reference sequence). CDR3 amino acids: CASSILGINQPQHF. The DNA for the CDR3 is TGTGCCAGTAGTATCCTAGGCATCAATCAGCCCCAGCATTTT.

V is TRBV11-3 and J is TRBJ2-1; TRBD2 matches at 8 bases. The J segment lost 2 bases and the V segment lost 3 bases, leaving 3 bases of the junction unmatched. CDR1 and CDR2 from the germline V gene are SGHNT and YENEEA. CDR3 length: 15 amino acids. The CDR3 DNA sequence: TGTGCCAGCAGCTTGTCGGGGGGGCCCTACAATGAGCAGTTCTTC. Its protein is CASSLSGGPYNEQFF. Drawing the rest from reference TRBV11-3 and TRBJ2-1, the complete variable domain is EAGVVQSPRYKIIEKKQPVAFWCNPISGHNTLYWYLQNLGQGPELLIRYENEEAVDDSQLPKDRFSAERLKGVDSTLKIQPAELGDSAVYLCASSLSGGPYNEQFFGPGTRLTVL.

The V gene is TRBV6-5, the J gene TRBJ2-6; no clear D. Deletions cut 4 bases from V and 1 base from J, with 2 bases between. Germline V gene data show CDR1 as MNHEY and CDR2 as SVGAGI. The CDR3 extends over 13 amino acids. CDR3 nucleotide sequence: TGTGCCAGCAGTTCGTCTGGGGCCAACGTCCTGACTTTC. Protein product: CASSSSGANVLTF.

The chain is built from TRBV2 and TRBJ1-1; no clear D. There are 15 residues in the CDR3. Looked up from germline, CDR1 is SNHLY and CDR2 is FYNNEI. Trimming shortened V by 2 bases and J by 0 bases, and 10 bases separated the two germline ends. The CDR3 DNA reads as TGTGCCAGCAGTGAATTAGTGTCGGTGAACACTGAAGCTTTCTTT. Amino acids: CASSELVSVNTEAFF.

The gene calls are TRBV9 and TRBJ2-1, with TRBD2 matching over 11 bases. Germline assignment: CDR1 SGDLS and CDR2 YYNGEE. CDR3 length: 17 residues. The junction had 7 bases not matched to a gene; V was cut back by 3 bases and J by 2 bases. The CDR3 loop reads CASSAGDSGRAYNEQFF. As DNA, the CDR3 is TGTGCCAGCAGCGCAGGAGATAGCGGGAGGGCCTACAATGAGCAGTTCTTC.

Here the CDR3 reads CASSHRPGSTGTQYF. The CDR3, as DNA: TGTGCCAGCAGCCACCGCCCGGGGTCCACGGGGACCCAGTACTTC. The chain recombines TRBV7-2 with TRBJ2-5; D is possibly TRBD2 (5 bases). The ends were cut back, 5 bases at V and 7 bases at J, with 20 bases in the middle. Germline-derived CDR1 and CDR2 are SGHTA and FQGNSA. This CDR3 has 15 residues. Full variable domain (remainder filled in from reference TRBV7-2 and TRBJ2-5): GAGVSQSPSNKVTEKGKDVELRCDPISGHTALYWYRQSLGQGLEFLIYFQGNSAPDKSGLPSDRFSAERTGGSVSTLTIQRTQQEDSAVYLCASSHRPGSTGTQYFGPGTRLLVL.

The chain recombines TRBV6-5 with TRBJ2-7; 10 bases are a match to TRBD2. The V gene end was trimmed by 6 bases and the J gene end by 4 bases; junction bases not matched to a gene: 3. The CDR3 runs 13 residues. CDR1 is MNHEY and CDR2 is SVGAGI in the germline V gene. CDR3 DNA sequence: TGTGCCAGCAGACCTAGCGGGAGTTACGAGCAGTACTTC. Protein: CASRPSGSYEQYF.

The chain combines TRBV6-6 with TRBJ1-3, with D maybe TRBD1 (6 bases). The germline CDR1 and CDR2 sequences are MNHNY and SVGAGI (reference sequence). The CDR3 runs 16 residues. Trimming took off 6 bases at V and 0 bases at J, with 15 bases between the two ends. In DNA form, the CDR3 reads TGTGCCAGCAGATCCCCGGGACACCACTCTGGAAACACCATATATTTT. It is translated as CASRSPGHHSGNTIYF.

The chain links TRBV29-1 to TRBJ1-3; D is ambiguous. With 4 bases removed from V and 0 bases from J, the gap between germline ends came to 10 bases. This CDR3 is 14 amino acids long. The germline gives CDR1 SQVTM, CDR2 ANQGSEA. The CDR3 DNA follows: TGCAGCGTTGCTGACATCAGCTCTGGAAACACCATATATTTT. This gives the protein CSVADISSGNTIYF.

The chain is built from TRBV5-1 and TRBJ2-3; 11 bases align to TRBD2. Trimming cost V 3 bases and J 6 bases; bases outside gene matches: 9. Germline V gene sequence: CDR1 SGHRS, CDR2 YFSETQ. The CDR3 has 16 amino acids. CDR3 sequence: CASSSGLAGPADTQYF. CDR3 in DNA: TGCGCCAGCAGCTCCGGACTAGCGGGCCCTGCGGATACGCAGTATTTT.

The V and J genes are TRBV10-1 and TRBJ2-5, with D possibly TRBD1 on 5 matching bases. Germline CDR1 reads WNHNN; CDR2 reads SYGVQD (reference sequence). The CDR3 totals 16 residues. Trimming stripped 0 bases from V and 0 bases from J, with 11 bases between. The chain's CDR3 is CASSESGAIHQETQYF. The DNA for the CDR3 is TGCGCCAGCAGTGAGTCAGGGGCGATACACCAAGAGACCCAGTACTTC.

This chain joins TRBV10-3 and TRBJ2-5; TRBD1 agrees at 10 bases. Trimming at V came to 10 bases and at J to 4 bases, leaving 9 bases not matched to a gene. The CDR3 length is 14 residues. Germline assignment: CDR1 ENHRY and CDR2 SYGVKD. The CDR3 DNA sequence: TGTGCCACCCGACAGGGGGCGATAGGAGAGACCCAGTACTTC. The encoded protein is CATRQGAIGETQYF.

This clone has only a few counts. V usage is TRBV7-2 and J usage is TRBJ1-6; D is undetermined. V lost 1 base, J lost 7 bases, and 17 bases lay in between. The CDR3 sequence is 17 residues long. CDR1 and CDR2 from the germline V gene are SGHTA and FQGNSA. CDR3 sequence reads: CASSLVAEGAPNSPLHF. The CDR3 DNA sequence: TGTGCCAGCAGCTTAGTTGCAGAGGGAGCCCCCAATTCACCCCTCCACTTT.

J is TRBJ2-7 and V is TRBV9; TRBD1 agrees at 10 bases. This CDR3 is built from 15 residues. With V trimmed by 0 bases and J by 2 bases, 2 bases remained unmatched. CDR1 and CDR2 from the germline V gene are SGDLS and YYNGEE. CDR3 sequence (DNA): TGTGCCAGCAGCGTAGGAGGACAGGGGGCCTACGAGCAGTACTTC. This translates into CASSVGGQGAYEQYF.

This chain links TRBV2 with TRBJ1-5, with 8 bases identical to TRBD1. The germline gives CDR1 SNHLY, CDR2 FYNNEI. V lost 8 bases and J lost 2; bases outside the gene matches: 5. The CDR3 runs 14 residues. This CDR3 is CASAGTGGNQPQHF. CDR3 bases: TGTGCCAGCGCGGGGACAGGAGGCAATCAGCCCCAGCATTTT.

The V gene is TRBV12-5, the J gene TRBJ2-2, with TRBD2 as a possible D gene (5 bases). Trimming cost V 5 bases and J 3 bases, with 7 bases left between them. The V gene's germline CDR1 is LGHNT and CDR2 FRNRAP. This CDR3 spans 13 amino acids. The CDR3 spells CASGRDHTGELFF. The CDR3 DNA follows: TGTGCTAGTGGTCGGGATCACACCGGGGAGCTGTTTTTT.

The V and J genes are TRBV27 and TRBJ2-1, with 16 bases that match TRBD2. CDR1 and CDR2 (germline): MNHEY, SMNVEV (reference sequence). This CDR3 is 16 amino acids long. V shed 5 bases, J shed 4 bases, and the junction held 2 bases outside the gene matches. The CDR3 loop reads CASSPGLAGGYNEQFF. The CDR3, as DNA: TGTGCCAGCAGTCCGGGACTAGCGGGGGGGTACAATGAGCAGTTCTTC.

For this clone: At one boundary the junction diverges from the germline segment, which might be a read error. The rearrangement links TRBV6-1 to TRBJ1-2, with 11 bases aligning to TRBD1. The V gene's germline CDR1 is MNHNS and CDR2 SASEGT. The CDR3 has 16 residues. The CDR3 sequence: CASREAGTGGGKGYTF. The CDR3 nucleotides are TGTGCCAGCAGGGAAGCCGGGACAGGGGGAGGGAAGGGCTACACCTTC.

The chain has TRBV4-1 and TRBJ2-1; 10 bases are shared with TRBD2. Losses at the gene ends were 0 bases for V and 4 bases for J; bases not matched to a gene: 18. The CDR3 is made up of 21 amino acids. CDR1 and CDR2 (germline): MGHRA, YSYEKL. CDR3: CASSQDRGASGGFTRYNEQFF. The CDR3 region has the DNA TGCGCCAGCAGCCAAGATAGAGGAGCTAGCGGGGGATTCACCCGTTACAATGAGCAGTTCTTC.

CDR3 sequence: CASSLVKREKLFF. The CDR3 bases are TGTGCCAGCAGTTTGGTTAAGAGGGAAAAACTGTTTTTT. This chain joins TRBV27 and TRBJ1-4; D ambiguous. Per germline, CDR1 MNHEY and CDR2 SMNVEV (reference sequence). The V end was cut by 3 bases, the J end by 8 bases, with 10 bases between. CDR3 length equals 13 residues.

CDR3 loop: CASSARQGSSYNEQFF. The CDR3 DNA is TGTGCCAGCAGCGCAAGACAGGGAAGCTCCTACAATGAGCAGTTCTTC. This chain uses TRBV9 with TRBJ2-1; 7 bases match TRBD1. The CDR3 runs to 16 residues. Germline trimming cut 3 bases from V and 0 bases from J; bases unmatched to any gene: 6. The germline CDR1 and CDR2 sequences are SGDLS and YYNGEE.

This chain joins TRBV9 and TRBJ1-2; no definite D call. Deletions cut 6 bases from V and 6 bases from J, with 15 bases between. This CDR3 is built from 13 residues. Germline V gene sequence: CDR1 SGDLS, CDR2 YYNGEE. The CDR3 protein is CASNSYGLDGYTF. CDR3 bases: TGTGCCAGCAACTCCTATGGACTGGATGGCTACACCTTC.

The rearrangement links TRBV7-9 to TRBJ1-6; no definite D call. The CDR3 covers 13 residues. V was shortened by 2 bases and J by 7 bases, with 6 bases between the two germline ends. The germline gives CDR1 SEHNR, CDR2 FQNEAQ (reference sequence). Here the CDR3 DNA reads TGTGCCAGCAGCTTACGGAGCAATTCACCCCTCCACTTT. Amino acid sequence: CASSLRSNSPLHF. Using reference TRBV7-9 and TRBJ1-6 for the parts outside the CDR3, the full variable domain is DTGVSQNPRHKITKRGQNVTFRCDPISEHNRLYWYRQTLGQGPEFLTYFQNEAQLEKSRLLSDRFSAERPKGSFSTLEIQRTEQGDSAMYLCASSLRSNSPLHFGNGTRLTVT.

The chain carries TRBV7-6 and TRBJ2-7, with a possible D match to TRBD1 (7 bases). The CDR3 extends over 19 amino acids. V lost 5 bases and J lost 3, with 29 bases in between. Germline CDR1 and CDR2: SGHVS and FNYEAQ. CDR3 sequence (DNA): TGTGCCAGCAGCCTTGGAATAACCTTTGGAGGGACAGAGGGCTACGAGCAGTACTTC. This encodes CASSLGITFGGTEGYEQYF. Full variable domain (remainder filled in from reference TRBV7-6 and TRBJ2-7): GAGVSQSPRYKVTKRGQDVALRCDPISGHVSLYWYRQALGQGPEFLTYFNYEAQQDKSGLPNDRFSAERPEGSISTLTIQRTEQRDSAMYRCASSLGITFGGTEGYEQYFGPGTRLTVT.

The gene calls are TRBV9 and TRBJ1-2, with 9 bases identical to TRBD1. There are 16 residues in the CDR3. Germline CDR1 and CDR2: SGDLS and YYNGEE. V shed 0 bases, J shed 6 bases, and the junction held 9 bases outside the gene matches. The CDR3 region is CASSVAEGRQGDGYTF. The CDR3, as DNA: TGTGCCAGCAGCGTAGCAGAGGGGAGACAGGGGGATGGCTACACCTTC.

Here the CDR3 reads CASSYDVGLKQYF. The CDR3 region has the DNA TGTGCCAGCAGTTACGATGTGGGACTAAAGCAGTACTTC. The V call is TRBV6-5, the J call TRBJ2-7, with 7 bases identical to TRBD2. The CDR3 length is 13 residues. The V gene end was trimmed by 2 bases and the J gene end by 8 bases; junction bases not matched to a gene: 6. CDR1 MNHEY and CDR2 SVGAGI come from the germline V gene.

This clone has a single count. The chain carries TRBV5-1 and TRBJ2-5; D is ambiguous. The CDR3 is 13 amino acids. From germline, CDR1 is SGHRS and CDR2 YFSETQ. Deletions cut 3 bases from V and 1 base from J, with 7 bases between. The DNA for the CDR3 is TGCGCCAGCAGCTCAACTTTCCAAGAGACCCAGTACTTC. Protein sequence: CASSSTFQETQYF.

This chain uses TRBV11-2 with TRBJ2-1; TRBD1 matches 10 bases. Trimming took 5 bases from V and 0 from J; bases not matched to a gene: 4. Germline V CDR1 and CDR2: SGHAT, FQNNGV. The length of the CDR3 is 16 residues. CDR3 in DNA: TGTGCCAGCAGCCCAGGACAGGGGGGCTCCTACAATGAGCAGTTCTTC. It translates to CASSPGQGGSYNEQFF.

The chain has TRBV19 and TRBJ2-3, with 10 bases identical to TRBD2. Trimming removed 2 bases from V and 0 bases from J; junction bases left unmatched: 8. CDR1 and CDR2 from the germline V gene are LNHDA and SQIVND (reference sequence). The CDR3 loop spans 18 amino acids. In DNA form, the CDR3 reads TGTGCCAGTAGTATAAGGTCAATACTAGCGGGGAGCACAGATACGCAGTATTTT. It yields the protein CASSIRSILAGSTDTQYF.

The CDR3 region has the DNA TGCAGCTCCCAGGGTGGGCGGGGGGTCACAGATACGCAGTATTTT. Protein: CSSQGGRGVTDTQYF. The rearrangement uses TRBV29-1 and TRBJ2-3, with 8 bases identical to TRBD2. Losses at the gene ends were 8 bases for V and 2 bases for J; bases not matched to a gene: 12. Germline assignment: CDR1 SQVTM and CDR2 ANQGSEA. The CDR3 has 15 residues.